These T cell receptor beta chains were read from a single sample in a study of control samples from healthy donors and cancer patients. The protocol was immunoSEQ multiplex PCR, while the TCRdb copy is restricted to in-frame clones and leaves out a portion. The sample records some 74,000 clones, less than 95% being singletons. The sample comprised blood. The receptor set was obtained from a woman under 40 in good health. Both conserved end residues are part of each CDR3.

TRBV6-2/TRBV6-3,TRBJ2-7,CASSYSGQDSYEQYF
TRBV28,TRBJ2-7,CASTSGNNYEQYF
TRBV5-1,TRBJ1-1,CASSLEGQGATEAFF
TRBV29-1,TRBJ2-5,CSVARGQETQYF
TRBV7-2,TRBJ2-7,CASSLGLYRSYEQYF
TRBV6-5,TRBJ1-3,CASRLDRDSGNTIYF
TRBV29-1,TRBJ2-1,CSVVVGQGAGEQFF
TRBV9,TRBJ2-7,CASSANEFREGDNPEQYF
TRBV6-6,TRBJ2-5,CASSPRGTGLTGETQYF
TRBV16,TRBJ1-1,CASSDQGNTEAFF
TRBV28,TRBJ1-1,CASSLWLPMNTEAFF
TRBV30,TRBJ2-5,CAWLRGLQETQYF
TRBV24-1,TRBJ2-7,CATSYRDEQYF
TRBV14,TRBJ1-5,CASSQEPTANQPQHF
TRBV6-5,TRBJ1-3,CASSPGGAGNTIYF
TRBV5-8,TRBJ1-6,CASSLDTGISNSPLHF
TRBV24-1,TRBJ2-2,CATSDHRQGLGTGELFF
TRBV18,TRBJ1-2,CASSLPGFGYTF
TRBV3-1/TRBV3-2,TRBJ2-3,CASSQRGQEVTDTQYF
TRBV4-1,TRBJ2-7,CASSQLPPYEQYF
TRBV6-4,TRBJ1-5,CASSDPGSNQPQHF
TRBV30,TRBJ2-2,CAWSVSGIGELFF